This TCR beta chain derives from a study of human T cells and chemical hapten exposure. TCRdb itself ran the RACE reads through MiXCR, one entry per CDR3 protein. The repertoire holds more than 300,000 distinct CDR3 sequences, with 4.5% to 7% as singletons. The table lists this clonotype with a few counts. Time point defined: pre-sensitization, week 0. Sample treatment: therapeutic diphenylcyclopropenone sensitization with weekly scalp DPC. This TCR derives from a young woman with alopecia areata. Some clones in this sample may be carry-over from other donors' samples. Material: whole blood, obtained in connection with sensitization to the hapten diphenylcyclopropenone (DPC).

The CDR3 nucleotides are TGTGCCAGGGACAGGGGAAGTGAAAAACTGTTTTTT. Amino acids: CARDRGSEKLFF. This sequence joins TRBV10-3 and TRBJ1-4; 10 nucleotides line up with TRBD1. The germline V gene has CDR1 ENHRY and CDR2 SYGVKD. The CDR3 is 12 residues long. V trimming: 10 bases; J trimming: 7 bases; junction bases outside the gene matches: 3.